This T cell receptor (beta chain) was captured by sequencing in a study of OX40 agonist ivuxolimab in advanced cancers. Points on this clone: This sample also contains other DNA sequences that code for the same CDR3.

The CDR3 length is 14 residues. Trimming stripped 3 bases from V and 0 bases from J, with 7 bases between. Germline V lookup: CDR1 KGHSH, CDR2 LQKENI. Clones were sequenced by immunoSEQ multiplex PCR, and TCRdb holds only the in-frame ones, with some missing. Of roughly 80,000 clones in the sample, 90% were seen once. The gene calls are TRBV18 and TRBJ2-3; D gene unclear. Specimen: CD4+ or CD8+ T cells sorted from blood, collected in a trial of the OX40 agonist ivuxolimab. The clonotype originates from an adult with an advanced solid tumor such as melanoma, head and neck, liver or kidney cancer. As DNA, the CDR3 is TGTGCCAGCTCACCCTCCGGGAGCACAGATACGCAGTATTTT. Protein: CASSPSGSTDTQYF.